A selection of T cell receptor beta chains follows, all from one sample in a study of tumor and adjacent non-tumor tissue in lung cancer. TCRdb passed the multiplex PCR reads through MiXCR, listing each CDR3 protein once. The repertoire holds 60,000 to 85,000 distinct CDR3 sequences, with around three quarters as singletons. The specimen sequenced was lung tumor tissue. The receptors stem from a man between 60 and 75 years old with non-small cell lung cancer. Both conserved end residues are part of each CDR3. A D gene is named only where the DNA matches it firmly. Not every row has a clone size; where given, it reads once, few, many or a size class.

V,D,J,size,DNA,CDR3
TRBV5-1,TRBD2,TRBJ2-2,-,TGCGGCAGCAGCGAGGAACTAGCGGGAAAGGCCGGGGAGCTGTTTTTT,CGSSEELAGKAGELFF
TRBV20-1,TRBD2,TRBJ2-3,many,TGCAGTGCTTCCCATTATTCCTGGCGGGAGGAAAATACGCAGTATTTT,CSASHYSWREENTQYF
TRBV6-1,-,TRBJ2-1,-,TGTGTCAGCAGTGAAGCGTCGCCCGCGTACAATGAGCAGTTCTTC,CVSSEASPAYNEQFF
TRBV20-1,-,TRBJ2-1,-,TGCAGTGCTAGTGGCTTGATATGGGAACAGTTCTTC,CSASGLIWEQFF
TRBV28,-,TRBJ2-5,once,TGTGCCAGCTCAATTGGGGGGCACATTCGGGAGACCCAGTACTTC,CASSIGGHIRETQYF
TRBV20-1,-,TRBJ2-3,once,TGCAGCGCTTGGAAGAGGAGGGATACGCAGTATTTT,CSAWKRRDTQYF
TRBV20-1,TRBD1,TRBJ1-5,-,TGCAGTGCTAGCCAGGGGGGGCATCAACCCCAACATTTT,CSASQGGHQPQHF
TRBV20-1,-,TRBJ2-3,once,TGCAATGCTCAAATACAGGCAAGCACAGATACACAGTATTTT,CNAQIQASTDTQYF
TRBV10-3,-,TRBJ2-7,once,TGTGCCATTGCTAACTCTACCTACGAGCAGTGCTTC,CAIANSTYEQCF
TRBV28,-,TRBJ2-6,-,TGCGCCGGCAGTAAGAGCACCTCTGGGGCCAACGTCCTGACTTTC,CAGSKSTSGANVLTF
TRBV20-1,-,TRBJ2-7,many,TGCAGTGCTACTTCAGATATCTCCTACGAGCAGTACTTC,CSATSDISYEQYF
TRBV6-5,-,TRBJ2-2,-,TGTGCCAGCAGTTACTCTACCCGTAACACCGGAGAGCTGTTTTTT,CASSYSTRNTGELFF
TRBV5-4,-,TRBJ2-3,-,TGTGCCAGCATCCCCGGCGGGGAATCAGATGCGCAGTATTTT,CASIPGGESDAQYF
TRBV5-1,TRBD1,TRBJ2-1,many,TGCGCCAGCAGCCTTGGGGACAGGGGGTTTAATGAGCAGTTCTTC,CASSLGDRGFNEQFF
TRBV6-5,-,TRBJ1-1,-,TGTGCGAGCAGTTACGGACAAACCAATGAAGCTTTCTTT,CASSYGQTNEAFF
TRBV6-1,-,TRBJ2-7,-,TGTGCAAGCAATGGCGAATCCTACGAGCAGTACTTC,CASNGESYEQYF
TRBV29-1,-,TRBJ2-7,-,TGCAACGTTATTAAGACTGGAACCTACGAGCGGTACTTC,CNVIKTGTYERYF
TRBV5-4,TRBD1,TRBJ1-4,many,TGTGCCAGCAGCCCGCAACAGGGGAATGAAAAACTGTTTTTT,CASSPQQGNEKLFF